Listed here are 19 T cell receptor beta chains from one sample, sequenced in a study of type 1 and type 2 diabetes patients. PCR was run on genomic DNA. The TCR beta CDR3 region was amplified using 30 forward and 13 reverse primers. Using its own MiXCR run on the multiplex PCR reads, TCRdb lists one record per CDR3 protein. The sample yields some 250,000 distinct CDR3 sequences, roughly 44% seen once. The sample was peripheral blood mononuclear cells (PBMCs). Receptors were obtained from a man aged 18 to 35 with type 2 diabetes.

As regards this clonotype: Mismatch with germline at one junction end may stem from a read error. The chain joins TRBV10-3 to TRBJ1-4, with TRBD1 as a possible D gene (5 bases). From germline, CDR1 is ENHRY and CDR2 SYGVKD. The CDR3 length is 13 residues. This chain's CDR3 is CASSEGWGEKLFF. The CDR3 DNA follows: TGTGCCAGCAGTGAAGGGTGGGGCGAAAAACTGTTTTTT.

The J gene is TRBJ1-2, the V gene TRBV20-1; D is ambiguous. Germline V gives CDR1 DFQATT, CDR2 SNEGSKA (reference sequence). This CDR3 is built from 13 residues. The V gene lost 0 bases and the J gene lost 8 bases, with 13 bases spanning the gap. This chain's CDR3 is CSARDRAGVGYTF. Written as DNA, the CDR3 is TGCAGTGCTAGAGATCGAGCCGGGGTCGGCTACACCTTC.

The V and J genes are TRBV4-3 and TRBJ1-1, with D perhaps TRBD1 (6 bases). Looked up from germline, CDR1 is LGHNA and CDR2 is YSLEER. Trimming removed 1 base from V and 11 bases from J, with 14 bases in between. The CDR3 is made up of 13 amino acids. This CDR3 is CASSQALGAGAFF. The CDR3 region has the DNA TGCGCCAGCAGCCAAGCCTTGGGGGCAGGGGCTTTCTTT.

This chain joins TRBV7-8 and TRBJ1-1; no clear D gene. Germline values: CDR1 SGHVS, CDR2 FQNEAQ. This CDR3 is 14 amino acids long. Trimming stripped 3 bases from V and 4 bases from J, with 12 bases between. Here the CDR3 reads CASSFGPVSTEAFF. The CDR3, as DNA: TGTGCCAGCAGCTTTGGACCAGTGAGCACTGAAGCTTTCTTT. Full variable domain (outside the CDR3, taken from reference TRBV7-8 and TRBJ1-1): GAGVSQSPRYKVAKRGQDVALRCDPISGHVSLFWYQQALGQGPEFLTYFQNEAQLDKSGLPSDRFFAERPEGSVSTLKIQRTQQEDSAVYLCASSFGPVSTEAFFGQGTRLTVV.

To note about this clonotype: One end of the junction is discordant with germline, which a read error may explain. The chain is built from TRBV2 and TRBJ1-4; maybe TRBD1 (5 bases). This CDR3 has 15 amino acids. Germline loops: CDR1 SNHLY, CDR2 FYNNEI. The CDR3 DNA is TGTGCCAGCGGCCGGACACTAGCAACTAATAAAAAACTGTTTTTT. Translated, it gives CASGRTLATNKKLFF.

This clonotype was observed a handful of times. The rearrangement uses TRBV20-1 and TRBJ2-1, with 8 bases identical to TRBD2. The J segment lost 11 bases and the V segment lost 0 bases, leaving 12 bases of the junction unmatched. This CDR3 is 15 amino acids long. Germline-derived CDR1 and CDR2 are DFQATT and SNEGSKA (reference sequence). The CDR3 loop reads CSARDPGLGPGKQFF. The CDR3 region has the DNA TGCAGTGCTAGAGATCCGGGACTAGGCCCCGGGAAGCAGTTCTTC.

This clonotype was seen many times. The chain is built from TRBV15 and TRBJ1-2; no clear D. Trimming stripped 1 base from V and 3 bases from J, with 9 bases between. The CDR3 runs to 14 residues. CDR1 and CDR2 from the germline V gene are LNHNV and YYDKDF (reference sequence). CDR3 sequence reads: CATSRVMGYYGYTF. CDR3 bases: TGTGCCACCAGCAGAGTGATGGGATACTATGGCTACACCTTC. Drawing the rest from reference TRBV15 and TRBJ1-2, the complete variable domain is DAMVIQNPRYQVTQFGKPVTLSCSQTLNHNVMYWYQQKSSQAPKLLFHYYDKDFNNEADTPDNFQSRRPNTSFCFLDIRSPGLGDTAMYLCATSRVMGYYGYTFGSGTRLTVV.

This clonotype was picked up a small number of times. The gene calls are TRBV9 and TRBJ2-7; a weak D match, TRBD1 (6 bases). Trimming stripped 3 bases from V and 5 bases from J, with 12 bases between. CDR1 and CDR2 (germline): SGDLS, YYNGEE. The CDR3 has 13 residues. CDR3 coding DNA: TGTGCCAGCAGCGGTGGACAGTCCAACGAGCAGTACTTC. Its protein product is CASSGGQSNEQYF.

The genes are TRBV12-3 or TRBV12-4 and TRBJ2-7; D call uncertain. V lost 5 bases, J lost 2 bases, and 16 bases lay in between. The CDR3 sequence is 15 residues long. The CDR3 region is CASSEVGFSTYEQYF. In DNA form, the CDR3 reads TGTGCCAGCAGTGAAGTGGGGTTCTCTACCTACGAGCAGTACTTC.

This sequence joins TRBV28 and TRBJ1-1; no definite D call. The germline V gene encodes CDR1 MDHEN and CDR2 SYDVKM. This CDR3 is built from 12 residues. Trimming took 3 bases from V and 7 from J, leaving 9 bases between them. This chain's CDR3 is CASSFGTLEAFF. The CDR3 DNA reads TGTGCCAGCAGTTTCGGCACTCTTGAAGCTTTCTTT. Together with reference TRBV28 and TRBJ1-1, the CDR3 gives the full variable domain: DVKVTQSSRYLVKRTGEKVFLECVQDMDHENMFWYRQDPGLGLRLIYFSYDVKMKEKGDIPEGYSVSREKKERFSLILESASTNQTSMYLCASSFGTLEAFFGQGTRLTVV.

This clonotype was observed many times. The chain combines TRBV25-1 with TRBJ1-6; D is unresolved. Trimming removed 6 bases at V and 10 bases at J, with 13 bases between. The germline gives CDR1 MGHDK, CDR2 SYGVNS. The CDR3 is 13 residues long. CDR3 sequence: CASSFGASSPLHF. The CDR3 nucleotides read TGTGCCAGCAGCTTCGGCGCGAGCTCACCCCTCCACTTT.

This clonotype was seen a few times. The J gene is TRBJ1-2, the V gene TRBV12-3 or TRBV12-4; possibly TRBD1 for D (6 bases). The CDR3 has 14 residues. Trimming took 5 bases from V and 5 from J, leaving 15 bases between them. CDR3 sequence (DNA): TGTGCCAGCAGTCCGGGACACCTCCCGTATGGCTACACCTTC. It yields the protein CASSPGHLPYGYTF.

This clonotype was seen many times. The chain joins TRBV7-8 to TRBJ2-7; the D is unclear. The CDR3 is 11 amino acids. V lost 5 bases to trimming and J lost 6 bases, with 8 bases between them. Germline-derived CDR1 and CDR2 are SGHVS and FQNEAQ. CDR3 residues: CASSLNSEQYF. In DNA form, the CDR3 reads TGTGCCAGCAGCCTAAACAGCGAGCAGTACTTC.

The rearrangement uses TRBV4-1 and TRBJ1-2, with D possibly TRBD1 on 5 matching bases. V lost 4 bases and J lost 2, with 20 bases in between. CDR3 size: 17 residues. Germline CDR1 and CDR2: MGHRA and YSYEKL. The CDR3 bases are TGCGCCAGCAGCCCGGGGGGAGGAACCCGCGCGAACTATGGCTACACCTTC. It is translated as CASSPGGGTRANYGYTF.

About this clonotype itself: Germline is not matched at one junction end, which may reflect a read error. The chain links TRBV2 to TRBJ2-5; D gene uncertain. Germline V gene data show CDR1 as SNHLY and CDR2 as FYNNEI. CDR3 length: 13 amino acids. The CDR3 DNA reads TGTGCCATCAGTGAGGACCGCCAAGAGACCCAGTACTTC. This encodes CAISEDRQETQYF.

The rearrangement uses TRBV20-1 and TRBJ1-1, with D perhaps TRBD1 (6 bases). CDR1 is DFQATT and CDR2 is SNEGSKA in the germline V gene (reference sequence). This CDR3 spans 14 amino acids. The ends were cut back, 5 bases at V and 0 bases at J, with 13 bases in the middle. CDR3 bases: TGCAGTGCTCTCGGACAGCTAATGAACACTGAAGCTTTCTTT. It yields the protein CSALGQLMNTEAFF.

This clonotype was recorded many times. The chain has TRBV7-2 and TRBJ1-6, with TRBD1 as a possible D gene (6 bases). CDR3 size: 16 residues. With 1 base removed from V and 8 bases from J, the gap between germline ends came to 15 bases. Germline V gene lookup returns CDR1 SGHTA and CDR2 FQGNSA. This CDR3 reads CASSLGPDRLDSPLHF. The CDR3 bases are TGTGCCAGCAGCTTAGGTCCCGACAGGTTGGATTCACCCCTCCACTTT.

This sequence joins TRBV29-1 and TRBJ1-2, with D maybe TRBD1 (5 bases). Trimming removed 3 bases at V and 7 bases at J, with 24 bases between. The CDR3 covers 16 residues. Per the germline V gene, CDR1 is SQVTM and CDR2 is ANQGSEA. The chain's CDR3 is CSVDISAEGFFRGYTF. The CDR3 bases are TGCAGCGTTGACATTTCGGCGGAGGGGTTTTTCCGTGGCTACACCTTC.

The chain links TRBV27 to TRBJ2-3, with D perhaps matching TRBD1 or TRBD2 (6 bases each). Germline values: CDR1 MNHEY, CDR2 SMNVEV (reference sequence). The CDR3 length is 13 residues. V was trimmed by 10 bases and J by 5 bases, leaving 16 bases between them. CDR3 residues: CATTGARIDTQYF. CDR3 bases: TGTGCCACCACGGGGGCGAGGATAGATACGCAGTATTTT.